These 10 T cell receptor beta chains were all obtained from the same sample, sequenced in a study of cytomegalovirus exposure and HLA in healthy donors. 13 Jbeta primers and 60 Vbeta primers were used for the PCR. Repertoires were generated with immunoSEQ multiplex PCR, while TCRdb's copy carries only in-frame clones and drops some. Of around 170,000 clones listed, over 80% are singletons. The sample comprised PBMCs. The receptors derive from a man aged 35-49 years in good health and CMV-seropositive.

The chain carries TRBV30 and TRBJ1-4; 7 bases line up with TRBD1. The length of the CDR3 is 13 residues. Germline V gene sequence: CDR1 GTSNPN, CDR2 SVGIG (reference sequence). With 3 bases clipped from V and 8 bases from J, the junction kept 6 bases outside the gene matches. CDR3 DNA sequence: TGTGCCTGGAGCTTAAAGGACAGGGAAAAACTGTTTTTT. Protein: CAWSLKDREKLFF.

The chain is built from TRBV19 and TRBJ2-5; a weak D match, TRBD2 (7 bases). The ends were cut back, 5 bases at V and 4 bases at J, with 11 bases in the middle. The CDR3 is made up of 13 amino acids. Per germline, CDR1 LNHDA and CDR2 SQIVND (reference sequence). The CDR3 is CASSGGGAETQYF. CDR3 in DNA: TGTGCCAGTAGTGGAGGGGGGGCAGAGACCCAGTACTTC. The entire variable domain, with the rest obtained from reference TRBV19 and TRBJ2-5, is as follows: DGGITQSPKYLFRKEGQNVTLSCEQNLNHDAMYWYRQDPGQGLRLIYYSQIVNDFQKGDIAEGYSVSREKKESFPLTVTSAQKNPTAFYLCASSGGGAETQYFGPGTRLLVL.

J is TRBJ2-2 and V is TRBV9; 8 bases agree with TRBD2. CDR3 length: 14 amino acids. With V trimmed by 6 bases and J by 5 bases, 6 bases remained unmatched. Germline CDR1 and CDR2: SGDLS and YYNGEE. CDR3 sequence: CASTASGSTGELFF. The CDR3 nucleotides read TGTGCCAGCACCGCTAGCGGGTCGACCGGGGAGCTGTTTTTT.

The gene calls are TRBV11-2 and TRBJ2-5; 9 bases line up with TRBD1. The CDR3 has 15 amino acids. CDR1 is SGHAT, CDR2 FQNNGV, per germline. The V segment lost 4 bases and the J segment 2 bases; nucleotides outside the gene matches: 5. The CDR3 nucleotides read TGTGCCAGCAGCTCCGGGACAGGGTGGCAAGAGACCCAGTACTTC. Protein product: CASSSGTGWQETQYF.

The gene calls are TRBV6-6 and TRBJ2-1; 9 nucleotides agree with TRBD1. Unmatched junction bases numbered 5, after V lost 6 bases and J lost 5 bases. The CDR3 is 14 residues long. Germline assignment: CDR1 MNHNY and CDR2 SVGAGI (reference sequence). The CDR3 here is CASSPRQGDNEQFF. The CDR3 DNA reads as TGTGCCAGCAGCCCCCGACAGGGGGACAATGAGCAGTTCTTC.

This clone was observed a single time. The chain uses TRBV7-9 and TRBJ1-2; D perhaps matches TRBD1 (6 bases). Germline V gene data show CDR1 as SEHNR and CDR2 as FQNEAQ (reference sequence). V gave up 1 base and J gave up 8 bases, with 17 bases separating them. The CDR3 is made up of 15 amino acids. As DNA, the CDR3 is TGTGCCAGCAGCTTAGGAATGGGAGGGGGAGAGGGCTACACCTTC. Its translation is CASSLGMGGGEGYTF.

This chain links TRBV6-4 with TRBJ1-1; D perhaps matches TRBD1 (5 bases). V lost 4 bases and J lost 4, with 13 bases in between. The CDR3 runs to 14 residues. Germline assignment: CDR1 MRHNA and CDR2 SNTAGT. In DNA form, the CDR3 reads TGTGCCAGCAGTGGTAAGGGTAGGGGCACTGAAGCTTTCTTT. Its protein is CASSGKGRGTEAFF.

The genes are TRBV5-1 and TRBJ2-4; the D gene is possibly TRBD1 (7 bases). V lost 2 bases and J lost 8, with 14 bases in between. CDR3 length: 14 amino acids. Germline V gene data show CDR1 as SGHRS and CDR2 as YFSETQ. CDR3 residues: CASSFDRVADIQYF. CDR3 nucleotides: TGCGCCAGCAGCTTCGACAGGGTAGCGGACATTCAGTACTTC.

This CDR3 is CASSPSIVGRSYSNQPQHF. The CDR3 DNA sequence: TGTGCCAGCTCACCTAGCATTGTGGGGAGGAGCTATAGCAATCAGCCCCAGCATTTT. The chain couples TRBV18 to TRBJ1-5; no firm D call. V was trimmed by 3 bases and J by 0 bases, leaving 21 bases between them. CDR3 length equals 19 residues. Germline CDR1 KGHSH, CDR2 LQKENI.

V gene TRBV7-2 combines with J gene TRBJ1-2; the D gene is possibly TRBD1 (6 bases). The CDR3 loop spans 14 amino acids. V was cut by 1 base and J by 12 bases, with 18 bases left in between. Germline loops: CDR1 SGHTA, CDR2 FQGNSA. CDR3 DNA: TGTGCCAGCAGCTTAGAGGGGACACGGACCCGTGACACCTTC. Translating it yields CASSLEGTRTRDTF.